The present TCR beta chain was sequenced within a study of blood T cell repertoires in COVID-19. Looked up from germline, CDR1 is SGHDT and CDR2 is YYEEEE. The junction had 7 bases not matched to a gene; V was cut back by 2 bases and J by 9 bases. The CDR3 covers 14 residues. As originally analysed: The assay estimated nucleated cells by amplifying reference gene primers. TCRdb keeps only in-frame clones here, not all; method: immunoSEQ multiplex PCR. V and J calls and clone size follow that table, whereas D and trimming were derived from the DNA. The table includes more than 150,000 clones, roughly 90% detected once.

This chain uses TRBV5-6 with TRBJ1-5; 8 bases map to TRBD1. Sequences were obtained from peripheral blood. The receptor comes from a man in his forties with acute or convalescent COVID-19. The CDR3 nucleotides are TGTGCCAGCAGCTTCAGGACAGGGATCGGGCCCCAGCATTTT. This translates into CASSFRTGIGPQHF.